The rows below give T cell receptor beta chains drawn from one sample of a study of cytomegalovirus exposure and HLA in healthy donors. Some clones are missing from TCRdb's copy, which holds only in-frame ones; the method was immunoSEQ multiplex PCR. The table lists 150,000 to 200,000 clones, about 80% of them singletons. The source material was PBMCs. The receptors shown here come from a woman aged 25 to 39 in good health and CMV-seronegative. The CDR3 runs from the conserved cysteine through the conserved F or W. The order of the fields is J gene, clone size, V gene, D gene, CDR3 DNA, CDR3 protein. D genes are given only for firm matches. Clone sizes are given selectively: once, few, many, or a class where the clone is expanded.

TRBJ2-7 | once | TRBV2 | - | TGTGCCAGCGGAGCTGAAAGTTTAGTCCGGGGGGCGGACGAGCAGTACTTC | CASGAESLVRGADEQYF
TRBJ2-5 | - | TRBV2 | TRBD2 | TGTGCCAGCAGTGAATCGGGACTAGCGGTTCAAGAGACCCAGTACTTC | CASSESGLAVQETQYF
TRBJ2-7 | - | TRBV7-9 | TRBD1 | TGTGCCAGCAGCTTAAACATCGGGACAGGGGGGGTAGAGCAGTACTTC | CASSLNIGTGGVEQYF
TRBJ2-1 | few | TRBV9 | - | TGTGCCAGCAGCCCGCAGGGTGTGAATGAGCAGTTCTTC | CASSPQGVNEQFF
TRBJ2-7 | - | TRBV2 | - | TGTGCCAGCGCGGTGCTCTACGAGCAGTACTTC | CASAVLYEQYF
TRBJ2-7 | - | TRBV7-2 | TRBD2 | TGTGCCAGCAGCCCCAATAGGCGGGGGACCTCCGCCGAGCAGTACTTC | CASSPNRRGTSAEQYF
TRBJ1-1 | few | TRBV30 | TRBD1 | TGTGCCGGGACAGGGGTCTTCCCTGAAGCTTTCTTT | CAGTGVFPEAFF
TRBJ2-3 | once | TRBV7-3 | TRBD2 | TGTGCCAGCAGCGTCACTAGCGGACGCACAGATACGCAGTATTTT | CASSVTSGRTDTQYF
TRBJ1-6 | - | TRBV9 | - | TGTGCCAGCAGCCCACAAGGCCGGGGGGCGACTAATTCACCCCTCCACTTT | CASSPQGRGATNSPLHF
TRBJ2-2 | - | TRBV19 | - | TGTGCCAGTACGACACAGGGACTAACCGGGGAGCTGTTTTTT | CASTTQGLTGELFF
TRBJ1-1 | medium-sized | TRBV6-1 | - | TGTGCCAGCAGTGAAGAACTCCACACTGAAGCTTTCTTT | CASSEELHTEAFF
TRBJ2-5 | - | TRBV27 | TRBD2 | TGTGCCAGCAGTTTATTATCTACTAGCGGCCAAGAGACCCAGTACTTC | CASSLLSTSGQETQYF
TRBJ2-7 | - | TRBV2 | TRBD1 | TGTGCCAGCAAGGACAGGGGGGCCGAGCAGTACTTC | CASKDRGAEQYF
TRBJ2-3 | few | TRBV15 | TRBD1 | TGTGCCACCAGCAGGGACCGGGACAGCCCATCTAGCACAGATACGCAGTATTTT | CATSRDRDSPSSTDTQYF
TRBJ2-7 | - | TRBV2 | - | TGTGCCAGCACACTGCCAGGGTCCTACGAGCAGTACTTC | CASTLPGSYEQYF
TRBJ1-1 | - | TRBV6-1 | TRBD1 | TGTGCCAGCAGAGAACACGGGACAGGGGTGGGCACTGAAGCTTTCTTT | CASREHGTGVGTEAFF
TRBJ2-2 | once | TRBV18 | - | TGTGCCAGCTCACCCAATACAGGGATGAACACCGGGGAGCTGTTTTTT | CASSPNTGMNTGELFF
TRBJ1-5 | - | TRBV7-2 | - | TGTGCCAGCAGCTTAAGTAGATCAAAACAGGGGCCCCAGCATTTT | CASSLSRSKQGPQHF
TRBJ2-7 | - | TRBV23-1 | TRBD1 | TGCGCCAGCAGTCAAAAATCTCACGCCGGGACAGGGAGTGCCTACGAGCAGTACTTC | CASSQKSHAGTGSAYEQYF
TRBJ2-7 | - | TRBV27 | TRBD1 | TGTGCCAGCAGGAATTCAGACAGGGAAGGCGAGCAGTACTTC | CASRNSDREGEQYF
TRBJ1-2 | - | TRBV6-5 | - | TGTGCCAGCACTGAGGGTGTGGGCTACACCTTC | CASTEGVGYTF
TRBJ2-3 | - | TRBV19 | - | TGTGCCAGTAGGTCCGGGGGTACCACAGATACGCAGTATTTT | CASRSGGTTDTQYF
TRBJ1-4 | - | TRBV30 | - | TGTGCCTGGAGATCAGGGTTTGAGTGGGGAAAACTGTTTTTT | CAWRSGFEWGKLFF
TRBJ1-4 | - | TRBV15 | TRBD1 | TGTGCCACCAGCAGAGCACAGGGGACGGTGAATGAAAAACTGTTTTTT | CATSRAQGTVNEKLFF